The next 27 T cell receptor beta chains were all read from a single sample in a study of molecular identifiers for immune sequencing clone quantification. TCRdb called the PCR reads again in MiXCR, with one record for every CDR3 protein. This sample has 600,000 to 650,000 distinct CDR3 sequences, with 20% found just once. The material sequenced was naive CD8+ T cells from blood, with Jurkat cell RNA spiked in. Subset specified: FACS-sorted CD8+CD4-CCR7+CD45RA+ naive T cells. The source of these receptors is a human donor in good health. Some libraries in this study had Jurkat cell RNA spiked in.

This rearrangement joins TRBV19 to TRBJ2-7; tentative D call: TRBD1 (5 bases). Germline lookup yields CDR1 LNHDA and CDR2 SQIVND (reference sequence). This CDR3 is built from 14 residues. V lost 3 bases to trimming and J lost 3 bases, with 12 bases between them. The CDR3 sequence is CASSMAGQIYEQYF. In DNA form, the CDR3 reads TGTGCCAGTAGTATGGCCGGACAAATCTACGAGCAGTACTTC.

The chain joins TRBV7-9 to TRBJ2-1; possibly TRBD1 for D (5 bases). V dropped 4 bases and J dropped 5 bases, with 9 bases sitting between them. There are 13 residues in the CDR3. CDR1 and CDR2 (germline): SEHNR, FQNEAQ (reference sequence). CDR3 sequence (DNA): TGTGCCAGCAGCTACCCGACAGACAATGAGCAGTTCTTC. Encoded protein: CASSYPTDNEQFF.

The sample holds many counts of this clonotype. V and J are TRBV6-1 and TRBJ1-5; 9 bases agree with TRBD1. Trimming removed 2 bases from V and 3 bases from J; junction bases left unmatched: 14. CDR1 MNHNS and CDR2 SASEGT come from the germline V gene. This CDR3 has 19 amino acids. The CDR3: CASSEIAGTGRFDNQPQHF. In DNA, the CDR3 is TGTGCCAGCAGTGAAATCGCCGGGACAGGGAGGTTTGACAATCAGCCCCAGCATTTT.

This clonotype was seen ten or more times. The chain uses TRBV20-1 and TRBJ2-3; the D gene could be TRBD1 or TRBD2 (5 bases each). V lost 7 bases, J lost 6 bases, and 26 bases lay in between. This CDR3 has 16 amino acids. CDR1 and CDR2 from the germline V gene are DFQATT and SNEGSKA (reference sequence). The CDR3 sequence: CSVRELGQTRRDTQYF. As DNA, the CDR3 is TGCAGTGTCCGAGAGTTAGGACAAACTAGGAGGGATACGCAGTATTTT.

This clonotype was recorded many times. The chain combines TRBV12-3 or TRBV12-4 with TRBJ1-6; D might be TRBD1 (6 bases). V dropped 7 bases and J dropped 2 bases, with 18 bases sitting between them. The CDR3 runs 17 residues. The CDR3 here is CASTPGGQYPYNSPLHF. For the CDR3, the DNA is TGTGCCAGCACCCCTGGGGGCCAGTACCCCTATAATTCACCCCTCCACTTT.

The rearrangement uses TRBV2 and TRBJ1-1; 7 nucleotides line up with TRBD1. Germline CDR1 is SNHLY and CDR2 is FYNNEI. Trimming removed 5 bases from V and 1 base from J; junction bases left unmatched: 10. This CDR3 comprises 16 residues. The CDR3 here is CASSTSDRDTNTEAFF. CDR3 DNA: TGTGCCAGCAGTACAAGTGACAGGGATACGAACACTGAAGCTTTCTTT. The full variable domain, with the rest looked up from reference TRBV2 and TRBJ1-1, is EPEVTQTPSHQVTQMGQEVILRCVPISNHLYFYWYRQILGQKVEFLVSFYNNEISEKSEIFDDQFSVERPDGSNFTLKIRSTKLEDSAMYFCASSTSDRDTNTEAFFGQGTRLTVV.

The sample holds many counts of this clonotype. The chain carries TRBV19 and TRBJ1-1; perhaps TRBD1 as D (5 bases). With 3 bases removed from V and 0 bases from J, the gap between germline ends came to 14 bases. The length of the CDR3 is 16 residues. Germline CDR1 is LNHDA and CDR2 is SQIVND (reference sequence). This chain's CDR3 is CASSIRWGAVNTEAFF. In DNA form, the CDR3 reads TGTGCCAGTAGTATTAGGTGGGGCGCCGTGAACACTGAAGCTTTCTTT. Full variable domain (remainder filled in from reference TRBV19 and TRBJ1-1): DGGITQSPKYLFRKEGQNVTLSCEQNLNHDAMYWYRQDPGQGLRLIYYSQIVNDFQKGDIAEGYSVSREKKESFPLTVTSAQKNPTAFYLCASSIRWGAVNTEAFFGQGTRLTVV.

On this clonotype: An end of the junction does not agree with germline; a read error may underlie this. V gene TRBV9 combines with J gene TRBJ2-1; no definite D call. The CDR3 runs to 18 residues. Germline V gene data show CDR1 as SGDLS and CDR2 as YYNGEE. The DNA for the CDR3 is TGTGCCAGCAGCCCCCCCCGAGGAGCGCATAGCTCCTACAATGAGCAGCTCTTC. Translated, it gives CASSPPRGAHSSYNEQLF. Complete variable domain (other parts from reference TRBV9 and TRBJ2-1): DSGVTQTPKHLITATGQRVTLRCSPRSGDLSVYWYQQSLDQGLQFLIQYYNGEERAKGNILERFSAQQFPDLHSELNLSSLELGDSALYFCASSPPRGAHSSYNEQLFGPGTRLTVL.

This clonotype was counted a few times. The chain joins TRBV20-1 to TRBJ2-1; 12 bases are a match to TRBD2. The germline V gene encodes CDR1 DFQATT and CDR2 SNEGSKA (reference sequence). V shed 2 bases, J shed 6 bases, and the junction held 8 bases outside the gene matches. The CDR3 runs to 16 residues. The CDR3 sequence: CSARLPTSGSVNEQFF. In DNA form, the CDR3 reads TGCAGTGCTAGACTTCCGACTAGCGGGAGTGTCAATGAGCAGTTCTTC.

This clonotype has just a few counts. This chain uses TRBV10-2 with TRBJ2-1, with D hard to call. Germline CDR1 and CDR2: WSHSY and SAAADI. The CDR3 consists of 14 residues. The V and J ends lost 0 bases and 4 bases respectively, with 7 bases between them. The CDR3 is CASSESSWYNEQFF. DNA for the CDR3: TGCGCCAGCAGTGAGTCGAGTTGGTACAATGAGCAGTTCTTC.

Turning to this clonotype: Possible read error: a much larger clone is one base away. The rearrangement joins TRBV5-6 to TRBJ2-2, with 7 bases lining up with TRBD2. The ends lost 3 bases at V and 4 bases at J; junction bases unmatched: 15. CDR3 length: 18 amino acids. From germline, CDR1 is SGHDT and CDR2 YYEEEE. The CDR3 loop is CASSSRGVGGPVTGELFF. CDR3 DNA: TGTGCCAGCAGCTCCCGGGGGGTAGGCGGCCCCGTCACCGGGGAGCTGTTTTTT. The whole variable domain, filled in from reference TRBV5-6 and TRBJ2-2, reads DAGVTQSPTHLIKTRGQQVTLRCSPKSGHDTVSWYQQALGQGPQFIFQYYEEEERQRGNFPDRFSGHQFPNYSSELNVNALLLGDSALYLCASSSRGVGGPVTGELFFGEGSRLTVL.

This clonotype appeared a few times. This chain links TRBV12-5 with TRBJ2-3; 8 bases fit TRBD2. Germline V CDR1 and CDR2: LGHNT, FRNRAP. V shed 3 bases, J shed 2 bases, and the junction held 4 bases outside the gene matches. The CDR3 sequence is 15 residues long. CDR3 residues: CASGFAGGVTDTQYF. CDR3 nucleotide sequence: TGTGCTAGTGGTTTTGCGGGGGGCGTCACAGATACGCAGTATTTT.

For this clonotype: A much bigger clone sits one base away, suggesting this may be a read error. V is TRBV2 and J is TRBJ1-2; TRBD1 agrees at 10 bases. This CDR3 spans 14 amino acids. Germline V gene sequence: CDR1 SNHLY, CDR2 FYNNEI. This CDR3 reads CASSFGQGDYGCTF. CDR3 nucleotide sequence: TGTGCCAGCAGTTTTGGACAGGGGGACTATGGCTGCACCTTC.

The chain couples TRBV20-1 to TRBJ1-6, with unresolved D. The CDR3 extends over 16 amino acids. Trimming shortened V by 0 bases and J by 3 bases, and 12 bases separated the two germline ends. Germline V gene data show CDR1 as DFQATT and CDR2 as SNEGSKA (reference sequence). The CDR3: CSARDKETRYNSPLHF. CDR3 in DNA: TGCAGTGCTAGAGATAAGGAGACGCGCTATAATTCACCCCTCCACTTT.

This clonotype was recorded at least ten times. The chain uses TRBV7-9 and TRBJ2-3, with TRBD2 matching 7 bases. Germline lookup yields CDR1 SEHNR and CDR2 FQNEAQ (reference sequence). The CDR3 consists of 15 residues. J was trimmed by 3 bases and V by 5 bases; bases with no gene match: 8. CDR3 nucleotides: TGTGCCAGCAGCGATACCCAACTAGCGACAGATACGCAGTATTTT. Protein sequence: CASSDTQLATDTQYF.

Regarding this clonotype: Just one base apart from a much larger clone, this may be a read error. The V gene is TRBV3-1, the J gene TRBJ2-5, with TRBD2 identical over 14 bases. Germline loops: CDR1 LGHDT, CDR2 YNNKEL (reference sequence). CDR3 length: 16 residues. DNA of the CDR3: TGTGCCAGCAGGAAGACTAGCGGGAGGGCCCAAGAGGCCCAGTACTTC. It encodes CASRKTSGRAQEAQYF.

This clonotype occurred a few times. The chain uses TRBV27 and TRBJ2-7; no clear D gene. Trimming cost V 5 bases and J 3 bases, with 17 bases left between them. The CDR3 runs 15 residues. Germline CDR1 reads MNHEY; CDR2 reads SMNVEV (reference sequence). CDR3 region: CASSLADGRYYEQYF. DNA of the CDR3: TGTGCCAGCAGTCTTGCGGACGGACGATACTACGAGCAGTACTTC.

The V gene is TRBV12-3 or TRBV12-4, the J gene TRBJ2-7; D is ambiguous. V lost 2 bases and J 5 bases, leaving 16 bases between the germline ends. The CDR3 has 15 residues. CDR3 coding DNA: TGTGCCAGCAGTTTAAACTGGCTTTTAGGTCACGAGCAGTACTTC. Its translation is CASSLNWLLGHEQYF.

As to this clonotype: This may arise from a read error, as a much more abundant clone is one base away. The chain recombines TRBV6-5 with TRBJ2-7, with 7 bases fitting TRBD1. Germline loops: CDR1 MNHEY, CDR2 SVGAGI. The CDR3 extends over 13 amino acids. CDR3 sequence: CASSSDRYYEPYF. The CDR3 coding sequence is TGTGCCAGCAGTTCGGACAGGTACTACGAGCCGTACTTC.

This clonotype was seen only a few times. The chain joins TRBV4-1 to TRBJ1-1; no clear D. Germline assignment: CDR1 MGHRA and CDR2 YSYEKL. The CDR3 is 14 amino acids. With 4 bases removed from V and 0 bases from J, the gap between germline ends came to 9 bases. CDR3: CASSPRVMNTEAFF. The CDR3, as DNA: TGCGCCAGCAGCCCAAGGGTAATGAACACTGAAGCTTTCTTT.

The table lists this clonotype with a few counts. The chain is built from TRBV20-1 and TRBJ2-7; D is uncertain. V lost 1 base, J lost 2 bases, and 6 bases lay in between. This CDR3 has 12 amino acids. CDR1 and CDR2 (germline): DFQATT, SNEGSKA (reference sequence). The CDR3 spells CSARGWTYEQYF. The CDR3 nucleotides read TGCAGTGCTAGAGGGTGGACCTACGAGCAGTACTTC.

This clonotype was detected only a few times. J is TRBJ1-1 and V is TRBV2; TRBD1 agrees at 10 bases. Germline CDR1 is SNHLY and CDR2 is FYNNEI. The CDR3 is 15 amino acids. The junction had 6 bases not matched to a gene; V was cut back by 4 bases and J by 4 bases. Written as DNA, the CDR3 is TGTGCCAGCAGTGGATGGGACAGGGGATGCACTGAAGCTTTCTTT. Its protein product is CASSGWDRGCTEAFF.

Comment on this clonotype: The conserved final phenylalanine or tryptophan is absent from the CDR3, which likely points to a read error. This chain links TRBV5-6 with TRBJ1-4, with 9 bases matching TRBD1. J gave up 8 bases and V 3 bases, and 8 bases lay outside the gene matches. The V gene's germline CDR1 is SGHDT and CDR2 YYEEEE. This CDR3 is 15 amino acids long. DNA of the CDR3: TGTGCCAGCAGCTCCCAACAGGGGGCGGGAGAAAAACTGTTTTCT. Its translation is CASSSQQGAGEKLFS.

In regard to this clonotype: A much larger clone lies one base from this, so it may be a read error. The chain carries TRBV7-9 and TRBJ2-5, with TRBD1 matching over 7 bases. This CDR3 is built from 12 residues. Per the germline V gene, CDR1 is SEHNR and CDR2 is FQNEAQ (reference sequence). The CDR3 DNA reads as TGTACCAGCAGCACAGGGGAAGAGACCCAGTACTTC. It encodes CTSSTGEETQYF.

This clonotype was observed many times. V and J are TRBV5-6 and TRBJ2-3; the D is unclear. V shed 0 bases and J shed 8 bases, with 4 bases lying between them. CDR1 and CDR2 (germline): SGHDT, YYEEEE. The CDR3 contains 11 residues. The CDR3 coding sequence is TGTGCCAGCAGCTTGGAAGGTACGCAGTATTTT. It specifies CASSLEGTQYF.

This clonotype was recorded at least ten times. CDR3 nucleotides: TGCGCCAGCAGCCAAGATCTCCCTAACTTCAGGGTCAATGAGCAGTTCTTC. Its protein product is CASSQDLPNFRVNEQFF. V and J are TRBV4-3 and TRBJ2-1, with D possibly being TRBD1 (5 bases). Per the germline V gene, CDR1 is LGHNA and CDR2 is YSLEER. The CDR3 consists of 17 residues. Deletions cut 0 bases from V and 6 bases from J, with 18 bases between.

CDR3 sequence (DNA): TGTGCCAGCAGTCTCGGACAGGGAGGTCACACTGAAGCTTTCTTT. Protein: CASSLGQGGHTEAFF. This chain uses TRBV6-5 with TRBJ1-1; 8 nucleotides agree with TRBD1. The V segment lost 5 bases and the J segment 3 bases; nucleotides outside the gene matches: 8. The germline V gene has CDR1 MNHEY and CDR2 SVGAGI. This CDR3 comprises 15 residues.